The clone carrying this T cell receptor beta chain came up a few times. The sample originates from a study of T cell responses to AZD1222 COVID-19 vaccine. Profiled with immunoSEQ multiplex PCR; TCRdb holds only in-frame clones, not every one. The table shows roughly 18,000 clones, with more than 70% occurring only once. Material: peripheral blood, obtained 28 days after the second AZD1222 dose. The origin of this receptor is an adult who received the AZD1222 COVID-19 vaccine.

The CDR3 is CASRRGNEQFF. The CDR3 region has the DNA TGTGCCAGCAGACGGGGAAATGAGCAGTTCTTC. V and J are TRBV2 and TRBJ2-1; maybe TRBD2 (5 bases). Germline lookup yields CDR1 SNHLY and CDR2 FYNNEI. The V and J ends lost 6 bases and 7 bases respectively, with 7 bases between them. CDR3 size: 11 residues.